This T cell receptor (beta chain) was documented in a study of cytomegalovirus exposure and HLA in healthy donors (dated 2017 in TCRdb). Background on the whole study: An earlier analysis of some 600 of the donors reported 250 to 350 Gb of sequence data and some 110 million unique TCR beta sequences obtained from around 170 million T cells. An early release covering 500 to 750 HLA-typed donors comprised approximately 290 gigabases of sequencing data and roughly 86 million unique TCR sequences. Of the approximately 370 genotyped donors, 75% to 85% were placed in the genetic ancestry cluster associated with self-reported Caucasian donors. The study aimed to test whether signatures of past pathogen exposure could be identified by cataloging public T cell receptors. The T cell repertoires of 666 subjects were profiled by immunosequencing and related to cytomegalovirus serostatus. In addition to the first cohort of around 670 subjects, a separate validation cohort of 120 different subjects was used. The study combined high-throughput TCR immunosequencing, statistical association of individual TCRs with disease status, and machine learning to predict cytomegalovirus infection status. To study patterns of TCR occurrence, a later analysis re-analyzed previously published TCR beta repertoires from around 700 donors and added high-resolution HLA genotyping. Rather than using new phenotypic data, the later analysis identified candidate immune exposures from TCR beta sequences and from how often those sequences occurred across donors. In an earlier analysis of several hundred of the donors, high-throughput TCR beta sequencing was used to judge whether each TCR beta V gene segment behaved as functional or pseudogenic. Donor age, sex, ethnicity and CMV serostatus were compiled alongside the repertoire data. A later genetic analysis took genome-wide SNP genotypes for about 65% of the roughly 670 donors and used that subset as a discovery cohort. Every discovery cohort repertoire had been produced on one sequencing platform. HLA typing covered class I and class II loci at four-digit resolution. The number of donors typed differed by locus, with about 629-630 for A, B, C, DRB1 and DQB1, roughly 520 for DQA1, some 570 for DPA1, and some 470 for DPB1. Four to six DR-DQ haplotypes were handled as single units for association and clustering, since linkage in the cohort was strong. On average, around 240,000 unique TCR beta nucleotide sequences were sequenced per donor among 398 genotyped donors of the cohort, with roughly 20% of those sequences being non-productive. What the authors observed across the whole study: Specific HLA alleles were associated with roughly 16,000 TCR beta sequences at a false discovery rate of 0.05 in a later analysis. In both the original and validation cohorts, the classifier was reported to diagnose cytomegalovirus status with high specificity and sensitivity. A group of highly shared sequence variants was considered likely to be a technical artifact of the sequencing pipeline. HLA typing was unavailable for some donors at each locus, so association tests used only the typed subset. According to a later analysis, parvovirus B19, influenza, CMV and Epstein-Barr virus appeared linked to several top co-occurrence clusters. Across donors, most TCR sequences were observed very rarely, whereas some public TCRs were present in many individuals. The authors suggested that the approach could potentially be extended to other disease states and immunological phenotypes. Broadly in line with IMGT annotations, most TCR beta V segments showed up in productive rearrangements about 90% or about 30% of the time in an earlier analysis of several hundred of the donors. A further reported finding was that TCR beta sequences accurately predicted the HLA-A and HLA-B alleles for most subjects in the first cohort. In a later analysis, TCR association rates were found to vary across HLA loci, with the most associated TCRs seen for DRB1 alleles and the fewest for HLA-C alleles. In vitro tests confirmed that three of the cytomegalovirus-associated TCR beta chains recognize cytomegalovirus antigens. The presence/absence analyses assumed that sequencing depth was roughly uniform across donors, and that assumption may not be true. Assigning TCR associations to individual alleles was difficult when HLA alleles, especially DR and DQ, strongly co-occurred. The only immune exposure information available for the cohort was CMV serostatus. In a later genetic analysis, fewer N-insertions in productive TCRs were reported among donors in an Asian-associated ancestry cluster than the roughly 700-donor mean. In a later analysis, most CMV-associated TCR beta chains were found to appear HLA-restricted, with HLA associations seemingly driven largely by CMV exposure. In a later genetic analysis, a missense DCLRE1C variant was associated with V-gene and J-gene trimming of TCR beta chains, and the association was replicated in an independent cohort. In the study, approximately 160 TCR beta chains were listed as associated with cytomegalovirus. In a later analysis, HLA-associated TCR beta chains were found to be more clonally expanded and to have lower generation probabilities than equally common non-associated chains. In this cohort, only TCR beta chains were sequenced, and detectable features were limited by the absence of alpha or paired-chain data. Fewer than 20 rarely observed V segments, including chromosome 9 orphons, were excluded from the earlier analysis of several hundred of the donors because counts were too low. Linkage disequilibrium might explain the correlated functional status among segregating V segments, but an unknown experimental factor could not be ruled out.

The cohort comprised several hundred healthy bone marrow donors. Cohort members were all nominally healthy when sampled, although unrecorded immune exposures were likely present. The donor tested CMV seropositive and was one of the 289 seropositive cohort members. A peripheral blood sample was provided by each donor, and peripheral blood mononuclear cells were used for TCR beta sequencing. The Qiagen DNeasy Blood Extraction Kit was used to extract genomic DNA from the blood cell samples. The library came from the immunoSEQ multiplex PCR assay. A mixture of 60 forward primers for TCR Vbeta segments and 13 reverse primers for TCR Jbeta segments was used in the multiplex PCR. The CDR3 region of rearranged TCR beta genes was amplified from genomic DNA by a multiplex PCR assay. The amplified TCR beta libraries were sequenced on the Illumina HiSeq System as 87-base-pair reads. Concerning the study's data processing: Across the 600 to 700 repertoires, a later analysis counted tens of millions of unique TCR beta chains, 8.5 million to 12 million of which were shared by at least two donors. Raw reads were error-corrected and collapsed into unique sequences by a nearest-neighbor algorithm in which closely related sequences were merged to remove PCR and sequencing errors. CDR3 sequences were aligned to IMGT reference sequences to assign V, D and J gene segments. Each retained sequence needed at least a six-nucleotide match to both a V gene segment and a J gene segment. A rearrangement counted as productive if the CDR3 had no stop codons and remained in frame with V and J, and every other rearrangement counted as non-productive. Following IMGT convention, CDR3 was defined as the stretch from the second conserved V-encoded cysteine up to the conserved J-encoded phenylalanine. In an earlier analysis of more than 550 of the donors, sequences lacking an unambiguous match to a single V gene segment were excluded. An earlier analysis of several hundred of the donors classified V segments as functional when productive rearrangements were above 56.7% and as segregating when the standard deviation between donors was above 5%. A statistical classification framework was built to diagnose cytomegalovirus status from the catalog of TCR beta chain sequences. In a later analysis, TCR nucleotide sequences were compared against IMGT/GENE-DB human TR gene sequences so that V and J genes could be assigned. In a later analysis, CDR3 sequences and most-parsimonious VDJ recombination scenarios were assigned using the TCRdist pipeline. In a later analysis, every TCR beta chain was defined by the combination of its CDR3 amino acid sequence and its V-gene family, and reads without a unique V-gene family were dropped. In a later analysis, 450 to 600 highly shared, low-generation-probability nucleotide sequences were removed to address suspected cross-contamination and a sequencing artifact. For each public chain, a later analysis derived a clonal expansion index from normalized ranks of inferred template counts within each repertoire. Generation probabilities in a later analysis came from a VDJ recombination model fitted to out-of-frame rearrangements, and those results were checked against IGoR. A later analysis scored TCR-TCR, TCR-HLA and TCR-CMV co-occurrence with hypergeometric tests, applying a repertoire-size bias correction to TCR pairs. To estimate false discovery rates, a later analysis permuted the HLA or CMV assignments 20 times. In a later analysis, co-occurring TCRs were grouped using DBSCAN, with TCRdist sequence similarity added in when clustering inside HLA-allele-positive subsets. Repertoires with fewer than 30,000 or more than 120,000 public chains were left out of co-occurrence clustering, as were about five repertoires with anomalous nucleotide sharing. TCRdb provides this immuneACCESS table in a form limited to in-frame rearrangements. Some clones are lacking; in checked studies, under half of them reflect an unresolved V gene, and why the rest are absent is not known. The D gene and trimming were derived from the DNA, and the V and J assignments and clone size from that table. The sample includes about 63,000 clones, with approximately 75% observed a single time. The ten largest clones add up to around 25% of the sample.

With regard to this clone: Its antigen is not yet known. No much larger clone exists at a distance of one base, and base qualities are not known.

Source material: PBMCs. The receptor was isolated from a man aged 50 or older in good health and CMV-seropositive.

The sequenced DNA: TGTGCCAGTACACCGTCCACAACCTCCTACGAGCAGTACTTC. Its protein is CASTPSTTSYEQYF. The sequence is built from TRBV19 and TRBJ2-7; the D gene is unclear. The junction carries 13 bases between V and J, which are trimmed by 7 bases and 0 bases respectively. The CDR3 runs 14 amino acids, cysteine and phenylalanine included. CDR3 DNA is the only sequence kept; it has 42 bases, read in frame from the first base. The germline V gene (reference sequence) specifies LNHDA as CDR1 and SQIVND as CDR2.